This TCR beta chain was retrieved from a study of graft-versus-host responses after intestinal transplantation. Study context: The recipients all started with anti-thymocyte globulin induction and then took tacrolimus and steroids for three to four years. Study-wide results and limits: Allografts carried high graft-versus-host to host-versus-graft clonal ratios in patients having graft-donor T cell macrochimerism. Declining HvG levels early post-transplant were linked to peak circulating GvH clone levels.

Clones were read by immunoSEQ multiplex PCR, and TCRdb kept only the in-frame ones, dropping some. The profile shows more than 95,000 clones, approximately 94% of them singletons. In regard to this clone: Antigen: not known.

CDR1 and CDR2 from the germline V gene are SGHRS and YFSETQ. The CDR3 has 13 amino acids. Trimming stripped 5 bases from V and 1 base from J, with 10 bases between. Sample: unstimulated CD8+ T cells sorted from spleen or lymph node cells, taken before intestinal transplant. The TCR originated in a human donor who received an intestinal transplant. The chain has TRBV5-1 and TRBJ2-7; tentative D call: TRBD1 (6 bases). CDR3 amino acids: CASSWGQSYEQYF. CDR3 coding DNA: TGCGCCAGCAGTTGGGGGCAGTCCTACGAGCAGTACTTC.